These T cell receptor beta chains were read from a single sample in a study of control samples from healthy donors and cancer patients. Here immunoSEQ multiplex PCR was the method, and the copy in TCRdb shows in-frame clones only, minus some. The data show about 49,000 clones, approximately 83% seen once. Sequencing input: PBMCs. The receptor set was obtained from a woman aged 45-65 years with lung cancer. Both conserved end residues are part of each CDR3. D genes are given only for firm matches. The size field is filled for only some rows; it gives once, few, many or a size class.

CDR3 length: 15; V gene: TRBV5-8; J gene: TRBJ2-6; D gene: NA; clone size: NA; CDR3 protein: CASSFLTSLTNVLTF; CDR3 DNA: TGTGCCAGCAGCTTTCTAACATCGTTGACCAACGTCCTGACTTTC
CDR3 length: 15; V gene: TRBV7-3; J gene: TRBJ2-2; D gene: NA; clone size: NA; CDR3 protein: CASRVGGANTGELFF; CDR3 DNA: TGTGCCAGCAGGGTTGGAGGGGCGAACACCGGGGAGCTGTTTTTT
CDR3 length: 15; V gene: TRBV7-3; J gene: TRBJ2-1; D gene: TRBD2; clone size: NA; CDR3 protein: CASSLLGTTYNEQFF; CDR3 DNA: TGTGCCAGCAGCTTACTCGGGACTACATACAATGAGCAGTTCTTC
CDR3 length: 11; V gene: TRBV29-1; J gene: TRBJ2-5; D gene: NA; clone size: NA; CDR3 protein: CSVDAGETQYF; CDR3 DNA: TGCAGCGTTGATGCAGGAGAGACCCAGTACTTC
CDR3 length: 15; V gene: TRBV11-2; J gene: TRBJ2-5; D gene: TRBD1; clone size: NA; CDR3 protein: CASSPRGQRGETQYF; CDR3 DNA: TGTGCCAGCAGCCCAAGGGGACAGAGGGGAGAGACCCAGTACTTC
CDR3 length: 15; V gene: TRBV27; J gene: TRBJ2-4; D gene: NA; clone size: once; CDR3 protein: CASSSNRLAKNIQYF; CDR3 DNA: TGTGCCAGCAGTTCAAATCGGTTAGCCAAAAACATTCAGTACTTC
CDR3 length: 16; V gene: TRBV4-3; J gene: TRBJ2-1; D gene: TRBD1; clone size: NA; CDR3 protein: CASSQGRDSSYNEQFF; CDR3 DNA: TGCGCCAGCAGCCAAGGAAGGGACAGCTCCTACAATGAGCAGTTCTTC
CDR3 length: 15; V gene: TRBV5-1; J gene: TRBJ1-1; D gene: NA; clone size: NA; CDR3 protein: CASSSRWTDNTEAFF; CDR3 DNA: TGCGCCAGCAGCTCACGATGGACAGACAACACTGAAGCTTTCTTT
CDR3 length: 14; V gene: TRBV19; J gene: TRBJ1-1; D gene: NA; clone size: NA; CDR3 protein: CASTQRGVGTEAFF; CDR3 DNA: TGTGCCAGTACCCAAAGGGGGGTGGGCACTGAAGCTTTCTTT
CDR3 length: 18; V gene: TRBV27; J gene: TRBJ1-6; D gene: TRBD1; clone size: NA; CDR3 protein: CASSLVLPGGSYNSPLHF; CDR3 DNA: TGTGCCAGCAGTTTAGTCCTACCAGGGGGGTCCTATAATTCACCCCTCCACTTT
CDR3 length: 16; V gene: TRBV11-3; J gene: TRBJ2-2; D gene: NA; clone size: NA; CDR3 protein: CASSPGETGNTGELFF; CDR3 DNA: TGTGCCAGCAGCCCTGGAGAGACAGGGAACACCGGGGAGCTGTTTTTT
CDR3 length: 14; V gene: TRBV18; J gene: TRBJ1-2; D gene: NA; clone size: NA; CDR3 protein: CASSPWDRLYGYTF; CDR3 DNA: TGTGCCAGCTCACCCTGGGACCGACTCTATGGCTACACCTTC
CDR3 length: 13; V gene: TRBV5-4; J gene: TRBJ1-1; D gene: NA; clone size: NA; CDR3 protein: CASSLDGVIEAFF; CDR3 DNA: TGTGCCAGCAGCTTGGACGGAGTCATTGAAGCTTTCTTT
CDR3 length: 15; V gene: TRBV19; J gene: TRBJ2-1; D gene: NA; clone size: NA; CDR3 protein: CASLPAGSSYNEQFF; CDR3 DNA: TGTGCCAGCCTTCCGGCCGGGAGCTCCTACAATGAGCAGTTCTTC
CDR3 length: 14; V gene: TRBV5-4; J gene: TRBJ2-3; D gene: NA; clone size: NA; CDR3 protein: CASSFRGSSDTQYF; CDR3 DNA: TGTGCCAGCAGCTTTCGGGGGTCGTCAGATACGCAGTATTTT
CDR3 length: 14; V gene: TRBV7-9; J gene: TRBJ1-1; D gene: NA; clone size: NA; CDR3 protein: CASSRWEGSTEAFF; CDR3 DNA: TGTGCCAGCAGCCGCTGGGAGGGGAGCACTGAAGCTTTCTTT
CDR3 length: 14; V gene: TRBV19; J gene: TRBJ1-2; D gene: NA; clone size: NA; CDR3 protein: CASSIYRQDYGYTF; CDR3 DNA: TGTGCCAGTAGTATATATCGCCAGGACTATGGCTACACCTTC
CDR3 length: 15; V gene: TRBV7-3; J gene: TRBJ2-1; D gene: TRBD2; clone size: NA; CDR3 protein: CASSFLAGAYNEQFF; CDR3 DNA: TGTGCCAGCAGCTTCTTAGCGGGGGCGTACAATGAGCAGTTCTTC
CDR3 length: 13; V gene: TRBV2; J gene: TRBJ1-1; D gene: TRBD1; clone size: NA; CDR3 protein: CASRNRQGAEAFF; CDR3 DNA: TGTGCCAGCAGAAATAGACAGGGGGCTGAAGCTTTCTTT
CDR3 length: 14; V gene: TRBV7-2; J gene: TRBJ1-2; D gene: NA; clone size: NA; CDR3 protein: CASSLVGGDYGYTF; CDR3 DNA: TGTGCCAGCAGCTTAGTAGGGGGAGACTATGGCTACACCTTC
CDR3 length: 14; V gene: TRBV5-1; J gene: TRBJ2-5; D gene: TRBD2; clone size: few; CDR3 protein: CASSSRTSDETQYF; CDR3 DNA: TGCGCCAGCAGCTCCCGGACTAGCGACGAGACCCAGTACTTC
CDR3 length: 14; V gene: TRBV30; J gene: TRBJ1-1; D gene: TRBD1; clone size: NA; CDR3 protein: CAWQDRRLNTEAFF; CDR3 DNA: TGTGCCTGGCAGGACAGGAGGTTGAACACTGAAGCTTTCTTT
CDR3 length: 12; V gene: TRBV5-5; J gene: TRBJ2-5; D gene: NA; clone size: NA; CDR3 protein: CASSPNQETQYF; CDR3 DNA: TGTGCCAGCAGCCCGAACCAAGAGACCCAGTACTTC
CDR3 length: 15; V gene: TRBV18; J gene: TRBJ2-2; D gene: TRBD1; clone size: NA; CDR3 protein: CASSPGQGNTGELFF; CDR3 DNA: TGTGCCAGCTCTCCGGGACAGGGGAACACCGGGGAGCTGTTTTTT
CDR3 length: 13; V gene: TRBV7-8; J gene: TRBJ2-1; D gene: NA; clone size: NA; CDR3 protein: CASSHRTENEQFF; CDR3 DNA: TGTGCCAGCAGCCATAGGACAGAGAATGAGCAGTTCTTC
CDR3 length: 14; V gene: TRBV4-1; J gene: TRBJ1-1; D gene: NA; clone size: NA; CDR3 protein: CASSQDIRTDEAFF; CDR3 DNA: TGCGCCAGCAGCCAAGATATCAGGACAGATGAAGCTTTCTTT
CDR3 length: 11; V gene: TRBV10-3; J gene: TRBJ2-7; D gene: NA; clone size: NA; CDR3 protein: CAISEFSEQYF; CDR3 DNA: TGTGCCATCAGTGAGTTCTCCGAGCAGTACTTC
CDR3 length: 11; V gene: TRBV19; J gene: TRBJ2-1; D gene: NA; clone size: NA; CDR3 protein: CASSLFGEQFF; CDR3 DNA: TGTGCCAGTAGTCTATTCGGGGAACAGTTCTTC
CDR3 length: 13; V gene: TRBV3-1/TRBV3-2; J gene: TRBJ2-7; D gene: NA; clone size: NA; CDR3 protein: CASSFSGPYEQYF; CDR3 DNA: TGTGCCAGCAGCTTCAGTGGCCCCTACGAGCAGTACTTC
CDR3 length: 12; V gene: TRBV5-6; J gene: TRBJ1-6; D gene: NA; clone size: NA; CDR3 protein: CASSLAYSPLHF; CDR3 DNA: TGTGCCAGCAGCTTGGCCTATTCACCCCTCCACTTT
CDR3 length: 11; V gene: TRBV3-1/TRBV3-2; J gene: TRBJ2-3; D gene: NA; clone size: NA; CDR3 protein: CASSQRDTQYF; CDR3 DNA: TGTGCCAGCAGCCAGCGGGATACGCAGTATTTT
CDR3 length: 15; V gene: TRBV6-5; J gene: TRBJ2-7; D gene: TRBD2; clone size: NA; CDR3 protein: CASSSSGTAIYEQYF; CDR3 DNA: TGTGCCAGCAGTTCAAGCGGGACGGCGATTTACGAGCAGTACTTC
CDR3 length: 15; V gene: TRBV6-5; J gene: TRBJ2-7; D gene: TRBD1; clone size: NA; CDR3 protein: CASSYGTGDIYEQYF; CDR3 DNA: TGTGCCAGCAGTTACGGGACAGGGGATATCTACGAGCAGTACTTC
CDR3 length: 18; V gene: TRBV5-1; J gene: TRBJ1-4; D gene: TRBD1; clone size: NA; CDR3 protein: CASSSVPGQGLLVEKLFF; CDR3 DNA: TGCGCCAGCAGCTCCGTCCCGGGACAGGGGCTTCTTGTCGAAAAACTGTTTTTT
CDR3 length: 14; V gene: TRBV2; J gene: TRBJ1-5; D gene: NA; clone size: NA; CDR3 protein: CASSVGTLNQPQHF; CDR3 DNA: TGTGCCAGCAGTGTCGGGACTCTAAATCAGCCCCAGCATTTT
CDR3 length: 12; V gene: TRBV12-3/TRBV12-4; J gene: TRBJ1-2; D gene: NA; clone size: NA; CDR3 protein: CASSWDAYGYTF; CDR3 DNA: TGTGCCAGCAGCTGGGATGCCTATGGCTACACCTTC
CDR3 length: 14; V gene: TRBV30; J gene: TRBJ1-5; D gene: NA; clone size: NA; CDR3 protein: CAWSPKSSNQPQHF; CDR3 DNA: TGTGCCTGGAGTCCCAAGTCCAGCAATCAGCCCCAGCATTTT
CDR3 length: 15; V gene: TRBV11-3; J gene: TRBJ2-5; D gene: TRBD2; clone size: NA; CDR3 protein: CASSPGLAVQETQYF; CDR3 DNA: TGTGCCAGCAGCCCGGGACTAGCGGTTCAAGAGACCCAGTACTTC
CDR3 length: 15; V gene: TRBV28; J gene: TRBJ2-5; D gene: NA; clone size: NA; CDR3 protein: CASSLSQLTSETQYF; CDR3 DNA: TGTGCCAGCAGTTTGTCACAGCTAACCTCCGAGACCCAGTACTTC
CDR3 length: 14; V gene: TRBV5-4; J gene: TRBJ2-7; D gene: TRBD1; clone size: NA; CDR3 protein: CASSLDAGGDEQYF; CDR3 DNA: TGTGCCAGCAGCTTGGATGCAGGGGGCGACGAGCAGTACTTC
CDR3 length: 14; V gene: TRBV3-1/TRBV3-2; J gene: TRBJ2-5; D gene: TRBD2; clone size: NA; CDR3 protein: CASSRGTSGGTQYF; CDR3 DNA: TGTGCCAGCAGCCGCGGGACTAGCGGGGGGACCCAGTACTTC
CDR3 length: 15; V gene: TRBV6-5; J gene: TRBJ1-1; D gene: NA; clone size: NA; CDR3 protein: CASSYSPRRDTEAFF; CDR3 DNA: TGTGCCAGCAGTTACTCGCCTAGGCGAGATACTGAAGCTTTCTTT
CDR3 length: 14; V gene: TRBV18; J gene: TRBJ2-3; D gene: TRBD1; clone size: NA; CDR3 protein: CASPGQGKADTQYF; CDR3 DNA: TGTGCCAGCCCGGGACAGGGGAAGGCAGATACGCAGTATTTT
CDR3 length: 15; V gene: TRBV5-4; J gene: TRBJ1-1; D gene: TRBD1; clone size: NA; CDR3 protein: CASSFPRGRGTEAFF; CDR3 DNA: TGTGCCAGCAGCTTCCCCAGGGGGCGCGGGACTGAAGCTTTCTTT
CDR3 length: 14; V gene: TRBV29-1; J gene: TRBJ1-2; D gene: NA; clone size: NA; CDR3 protein: CSVVYRLANYGYTF; CDR3 DNA: TGCAGCGTTGTTTACAGGCTAGCTAACTATGGCTACACCTTC
CDR3 length: 12; V gene: TRBV2; J gene: TRBJ2-2; D gene: NA; clone size: NA; CDR3 protein: CASRVNTGELFF; CDR3 DNA: TGTGCCAGCAGAGTAAACACCGGGGAGCTGTTTTTT
CDR3 length: 12; V gene: TRBV18; J gene: TRBJ1-2; D gene: TRBD1; clone size: NA; CDR3 protein: CASSPQGASYTF; CDR3 DNA: TGTGCCAGCTCACCACAGGGGGCGAGCTACACCTTC
CDR3 length: 10; V gene: TRBV2; J gene: TRBJ2-7; D gene: NA; clone size: NA; CDR3 protein: CASSDYEQYF; CDR3 DNA: TGTGCCAGCAGTGACTACGAGCAGTACTTC
CDR3 length: 16; V gene: TRBV11-2; J gene: TRBJ2-2; D gene: NA; clone size: NA; CDR3 protein: CASSLFSQTNTGELFF; CDR3 DNA: TGTGCCAGCAGCTTATTTTCACAAACGAACACCGGGGAGCTGTTTTTT
CDR3 length: 17; V gene: TRBV5-6; J gene: TRBJ1-2; D gene: TRBD1; clone size: NA; CDR3 protein: CASSRDSRPPLDYGYTF; CDR3 DNA: TGTGCCAGCAGCAGGGACAGTCGGCCCCCTCTTGACTATGGCTACACCTTC
CDR3 length: 14; V gene: TRBV28; J gene: TRBJ1-5; D gene: NA; clone size: NA; CDR3 protein: CASITGSGNQPQHF; CDR3 DNA: TGTGCCAGCATTACAGGGAGTGGCAATCAGCCCCAGCATTTT
CDR3 length: 13; V gene: TRBV19; J gene: TRBJ1-1; D gene: NA; clone size: NA; CDR3 protein: CASSIDRNTEAFF; CDR3 DNA: TGTGCCAGTAGTATAGACAGGAACACTGAAGCTTTCTTT
CDR3 length: 15; V gene: TRBV6-1; J gene: TRBJ1-1; D gene: TRBD1; clone size: NA; CDR3 protein: CASSDTGQGVTEAFF; CDR3 DNA: TGTGCCAGCAGTGACACGGGACAGGGGGTAACTGAAGCTTTCTTT
CDR3 length: 16; V gene: TRBV19; J gene: TRBJ2-1; D gene: TRBD1; clone size: NA; CDR3 protein: CASSKTPGTGRNEQFF; CDR3 DNA: TGTGCCAGTAGCAAGACCCCCGGGACAGGTCGGAATGAGCAGTTCTTC
CDR3 length: 17; V gene: TRBV19; J gene: TRBJ1-6; D gene: NA; clone size: NA; CDR3 protein: CASSRGPSSSYNSPLHF; CDR3 DNA: TGTGCCAGTAGTAGGGGACCGTCGAGCTCCTATAATTCACCCCTCCACTTT
CDR3 length: 16; V gene: TRBV2; J gene: TRBJ1-2; D gene: TRBD1; clone size: NA; CDR3 protein: CASSEAGGGQVDGYTF; CDR3 DNA: TGTGCCAGCAGTGAAGCCGGAGGGGGCCAGGTGGATGGCTACACCTTC
CDR3 length: 16; V gene: TRBV9; J gene: TRBJ1-2; D gene: TRBD1; clone size: NA; CDR3 protein: CASSVETGGQGYGYTF; CDR3 DNA: TGTGCCAGCAGCGTAGAAACCGGGGGACAGGGCTATGGCTACACCTTC